Below are 13 T cell receptor beta chains sequenced from a single sample in a study of blood T cell repertoires in COVID-19. Sequenced by immunoSEQ multiplex PCR; TCRdb stores in-frame clones only, minus some. The repertoire has about 54,000 clones, 75% to 90% of them found once; the top ten carry approximately 3.7%. The specimen was peripheral blood. Source of these receptors: a human donor in a cohort sampled during active COVID-19.

A single count supports this clone. This chain connects TRBV7-2 to TRBJ2-5; 7 bases line up with TRBD2. The CDR3 contains 15 residues. With V trimmed by 5 bases and J by 5 bases, 11 bases remained unmatched. Germline loops: CDR1 SGHTA, CDR2 FQGNSA. The CDR3 nucleotides are TGTGCCAGCAGCCCCGCCCCCGGGGGGACGGAGACCCAGTACTTC. This sequence encodes CASSPAPGGTETQYF.

This clone was observed once. The chain employs TRBV5-1 and TRBJ2-1; 11 nucleotides line up with TRBD1. The CDR3 has 14 residues. Per germline, CDR1 SGHRS and CDR2 YFSETQ. The V and J ends lost 0 bases and 11 bases, in that order; junction bases with no gene match: 4. CDR3 DNA sequence: TGCGCCAGCAGCTTGGGGACAGGGGGCAGCCAGCAGTTCTTC. Translating gives CASSLGTGGSQQFF.

On this clone: The junction differs from germline at one of its ends, possibly a read error. The CDR3 DNA follows: TGTGCCAGCAGCCTAGGGGACAGATTCTACGAGCAGTACTTC. Translated, it gives CASSLGDRFYEQYF. The chain recombines TRBV13 with TRBJ2-7; TRBD1 matches 7 bases. CDR1 PRHDT and CDR2 FYEKMQ come from the germline V gene (reference sequence). This CDR3 region has 14 residues.

The gene calls are TRBV11-3 and TRBJ2-2; 7 positions match TRBD2. Per the germline V gene, CDR1 is SGHNT and CDR2 is YENEEA. After removal of 3 bases from V and 0 bases from J, the junction contained 10 bases not matched to a gene. CDR3 size: 18 residues. CDR3 loop: CASSLASGDFANTGELFF. The CDR3 coding sequence is TGTGCCAGCAGCTTGGCCAGCGGGGACTTCGCGAACACCGGGGAGCTGTTTTTT.

For the CDR3, the DNA is TGTGCCAGCAGCTTGGTTCCATCACGGGAGACCCAGTACTTC. As protein: CASSLVPSRETQYF. The chain links TRBV5-6 to TRBJ2-5; D is ambiguous. There are 14 residues in the CDR3. The V and J ends lost 0 bases and 5 bases respectively, with 11 bases between them. The germline CDR1 and CDR2 sequences are SGHDT and YYEEEE.

This clone was picked up one time. This chain links TRBV5-6 with TRBJ2-3, with 8 bases aligning to TRBD2. Germline CDR1 SGHDT, CDR2 YYEEEE. V shed 0 bases, J shed 4 bases, and the junction held 13 bases outside the gene matches. The CDR3 runs to 18 residues. The CDR3, as DNA: TGTGCCAGCAGCTTGGGATCACAGCGGGGGCTCTTCCCAGATACGCAGTATTTT. Its protein is CASSLGSQRGLFPDTQYF.

This sequence joins TRBV25-1 and TRBJ2-5, with TRBD1 matching 8 bases. The V segment lost 4 bases and the J segment 5 bases; nucleotides outside the gene matches: 3. Germline V gives CDR1 MGHDK, CDR2 SYGVNS. The CDR3 spans 13 residues. CDR3 nucleotides: TGTGCCAGCAGTGGGACAGGGTACGAGACCCAGTACTTC. Translating it yields CASSGTGYETQYF.

The chain carries TRBV5-6 and TRBJ1-1; 8 bases map to TRBD1. V gave up 4 bases and J gave up 1 base; unmatched junction bases: 9. In germline, CDR1 is SGHDT, CDR2 YYEEEE. This CDR3 is 16 amino acids long. The DNA of the CDR3 is TGTGCCAGCAGCCGAAGACAGGGGCAGAGGAACACTGAAGCTTTCTTT. This encodes CASSRRQGQRNTEAFF.

This chain uses TRBV18 with TRBJ2-7; TRBD2 aligns across 7 bases. With 3 bases clipped from V and 4 bases from J, the junction kept 3 bases outside the gene matches. Germline V gene sequence: CDR1 KGHSH, CDR2 LQKENI. The CDR3 has 13 amino acids. CDR3 in amino acids: CASSPSGGYEQYF. CDR3 in DNA: TGTGCCAGCTCACCGTCCGGGGGGTACGAGCAGTACTTC.

The V and J genes are TRBV21-1 and TRBJ2-7; the DNA was not used to check the table's D call, TRBD2. TRBV21-1 is reported as a pseudogene. The CDR3 runs 18 residues. CDR3 bases: TGTGCCAGCAGCAAAGGGAGGTTTCGACTAGCGGGAGGCTACGAGCAGTACTTC. This sequence encodes CASSKGRFRLAGGYEQYF.

V is TRBV2 and J is TRBJ1-5, with D maybe TRBD1 (6 bases). V was pared by 7 bases and J by 0 bases, with 13 bases between. This CDR3 is 15 amino acids long. The germline V gene encodes CDR1 SNHLY and CDR2 FYNNEI. The CDR3 region is CASKKQGHSNQPQHF. The CDR3, as DNA: TGTGCCAGCAAGAAACAGGGACATAGCAATCAGCCCCAGCATTTT.

This chain links TRBV18 with TRBJ2-2; D call uncertain. Germline assignment: CDR1 KGHSH and CDR2 LQKENI. The CDR3 is 16 amino acids. V lost 2 bases and J lost 5, with 15 bases in between. The CDR3 sequence is CASSPSSNPRTGELFF. As DNA, the CDR3 is TGTGCCAGCTCACCAAGCTCCAACCCTCGGACCGGGGAGCTGTTTTTT.

The V and J genes are TRBV4-2 and TRBJ2-7; D call uncertain. The CDR3 is made up of 15 amino acids. Germline CDR1 is LGHNA and CDR2 is YNFKEQ. The V gene lost 1 base and the J gene lost 4 bases, with 14 bases spanning the gap. The CDR3 nucleotides read TGTGCCAGCAGCCAAGTGGCAGGAACCGAGTACGAGCAGTACTTC. Protein: CASSQVAGTEYEQYF.